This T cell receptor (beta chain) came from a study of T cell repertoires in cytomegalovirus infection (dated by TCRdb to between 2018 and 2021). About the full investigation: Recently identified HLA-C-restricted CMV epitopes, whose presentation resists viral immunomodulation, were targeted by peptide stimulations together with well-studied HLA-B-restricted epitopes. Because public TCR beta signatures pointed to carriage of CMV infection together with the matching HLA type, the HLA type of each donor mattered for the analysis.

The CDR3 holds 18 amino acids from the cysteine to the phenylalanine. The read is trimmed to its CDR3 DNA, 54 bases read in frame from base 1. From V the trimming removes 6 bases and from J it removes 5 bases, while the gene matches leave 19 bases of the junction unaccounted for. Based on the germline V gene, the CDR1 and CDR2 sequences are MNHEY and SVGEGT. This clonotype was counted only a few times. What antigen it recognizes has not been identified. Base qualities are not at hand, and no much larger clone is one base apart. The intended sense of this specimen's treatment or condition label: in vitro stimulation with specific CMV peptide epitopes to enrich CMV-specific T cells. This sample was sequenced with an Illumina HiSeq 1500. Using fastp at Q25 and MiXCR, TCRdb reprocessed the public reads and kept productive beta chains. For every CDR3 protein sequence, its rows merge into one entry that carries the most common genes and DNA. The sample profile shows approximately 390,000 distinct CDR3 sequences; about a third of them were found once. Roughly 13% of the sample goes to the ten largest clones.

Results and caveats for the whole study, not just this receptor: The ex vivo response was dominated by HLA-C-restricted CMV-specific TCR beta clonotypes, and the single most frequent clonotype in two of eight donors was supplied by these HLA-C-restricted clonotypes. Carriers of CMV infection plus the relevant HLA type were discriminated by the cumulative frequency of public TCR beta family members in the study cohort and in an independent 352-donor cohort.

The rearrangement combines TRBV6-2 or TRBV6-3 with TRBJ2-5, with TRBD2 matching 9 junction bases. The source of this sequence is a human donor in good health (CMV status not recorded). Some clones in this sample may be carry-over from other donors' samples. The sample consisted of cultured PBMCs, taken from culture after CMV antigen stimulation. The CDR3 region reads CASSPPRGRAGGVETQYF. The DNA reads TGTGCCAGCAGCCCCCCCCGGGGCCGAGCGGGAGGTGTTGAGACCCAGTACTTC.